The entry below describes one T cell receptor beta chain. Its antigen is currently unknown. The people who gave samples were healthy Caucasians from Russia, aged about 6 to 95. The entry originates in a study of blood T cells in healthy people across ages. General study points: Per million T cells, TCR beta diversity dropped roughly linearly as age increased. CMV status of donors was unknown, possibly confounding expanded clonotype changes. Unsorted PBMCs blocked a conclusive comparison of naive and antigen-experienced cells.

The CDR3 length is 17 residues. Through a sample-barcoded 5' primer and a J-beta primer mix, a second PCR was run for roughly 7 to 11 cycles. Each CDR3 protein is one row after TCRdb ran MiXCR on the 5' RACE reads. This sample carries roughly 680,000 distinct CDR3 sequences, more than 40% of them seen once, and the ten largest clones take 30% to 40%. The source is a woman aged 60-70 years in good health. The genes are TRBV21-1 and TRBJ1-2; the D segment call TRBD1 is taken from the table without a DNA check. TRBV21-1 is an annotated pseudogene. Sequenced material: blood. The CDR3 region has the DNA TGTGCCAGCAGCAAAGAGGAAGGGGATCGGCTCAACTATGGCTACACCTTC. The encoded protein is CASSKEEGDRLNYGYTF.